The entry below describes one TCR beta chain. The sample has other DNA sequences that encode this CDR3 too. Trimming took 6 bases from V and 1 from J, leaving 9 bases between them. The CDR3 extends over 13 amino acids. Germline lookup yields CDR1 LNHDA and CDR2 SQIVND (reference sequence). These data are taken from a study of blood T cell repertoires in COVID-19. For the study at large: The United States, Italy and Spain were the sources of the acute and convalescent COVID-19 samples. The analysed material was cDNA or gDNA that came from T cells, B-cell-depleted T cells, or PBMCs.

In the study's own analysis: Quantification of nucleated cells was approximated via reference gene primer amplification. Only in-frame clones appear in the TCRdb table, and some are missing; sequencing was by immunoSEQ multiplex PCR. That table gives V, J and clone size, and the DNA gave D and trimming. The sample carries hundreds of thousands of clones, around 86% recorded once. Material: peripheral blood. The chain joins TRBV19 to TRBJ1-2; weak D call: TRBD1 (6 bases). The receptor comes from a woman aged 60 to 75 who had recovered from COVID-19. For the CDR3, the DNA is TGTGCCAGTAGCTTCAGGGGTAACTATGGCTACACCTTC. Residues: CASSFRGNYGYTF.